One sample yielded the 6 T cell receptor beta chains listed below, sequenced in a study of monozygotic twins with inflammatory bowel disease. TCRdb reprocessed the 5' RACE reads and reports one entry per CDR3 protein, with no DNA. This sample contains around 99,000 distinct CDR3 sequences. Sequences were obtained from blood. These receptors came from a human donor with ulcerative colitis or Crohn's disease, or a healthy co-twin of an affected twin (not recorded which).

The J gene is TRBJ2-7, the V gene TRBV2; TCRdb gives TRBD1 as the D gene, but with no DNA this cannot be confirmed. This CDR3 contains 15 residues. Germline lookup yields CDR1 SNHLY and CDR2 FYNNEI. CDR3: CASSVGTGVRYEQYF.

The rearrangement uses TRBV20-1 and TRBJ2-5; no DNA is available, so the TRBD1 call from TCRdb remains unchecked. Germline V gene lookup returns CDR1 DFQATT and CDR2 SNEGSKA (reference sequence). The CDR3 totals 12 residues. CDR3 region: CSAGTGQETQYF.

This chain joins TRBV10-3 and TRBJ2-7; the D call of TRBD1 rests on TCRdb alone, since no DNA is present to check it. The CDR3 has 13 residues. Germline CDR1 is ENHRY and CDR2 is SYGVKD. CDR3 protein: CAISEGADYEQYF.

V and J are TRBV27 and TRBJ1-2. CDR3 length: 16 residues. Looked up from germline, CDR1 is MNHEY and CDR2 is SMNVEV (reference sequence). This CDR3 is CASSLIRSPEYYGYTF.

The genes are TRBV5-1 and TRBJ2-1; no DNA is available, so the TRBD1 call from TCRdb remains unchecked. CDR1 and CDR2 from the germline V gene are SGHRS and YFSETQ. The CDR3 covers 13 residues. CDR3 in amino acids: CASSPILGDEQFF. The whole variable domain, filled in from reference TRBV5-1 and TRBJ2-1, reads KAGVTQTPRYLIKTRGQQVTLSCSPISGHRSVSWYQQTPGQGLQFLFEYFSETQRNKGNFPGRFSGRQFSNSRSEMNVSTLELGDSALYLCASSPILGDEQFFGPGTRLTVL.

V usage is TRBV28 and J usage is TRBJ1-2; TCRdb reports TRBD1, a call that lacks DNA to check it against. The CDR3 length is 16 residues. Germline V gives CDR1 MDHEN, CDR2 SYDVKM. The CDR3 loop is CASSLLTGGLGYGYTF.